This T cell receptor beta chain originates from a study of T-cell memory formation after mild COVID-19. In its sample, this clonotype was seen a few times. Antigen unknown. The CDR3 runs to 15 residues. Trimming shortened V by 1 base and J by 0 bases, and 9 bases separated the two germline ends. Germline values: CDR1 SGDLS, CDR2 YYNGEE. Study-level findings and limits: Confirmation of SARS-CoV-2 specificity was lacking for second-wave clones peaking day 37. The main location of contracting CD4+ clones was CM and EM, and that of contracting CD8+ clones was EMRA.

TCRdb reprocessed the 5' RACE reads via MiXCR and lists one record per CDR3 protein. The sample gives approximately 570,000 distinct CDR3 sequences, roughly 18% of which show up once; around 12% is in the top ten. The J gene is TRBJ2-3, the V gene TRBV9; D unclear. Material: PBMCs or a T cell subset sorted from them (not recorded which). The origin of this receptor is an adult woman who had mild COVID-19 (a few samples of this study predate the infection). Cell type and time point are not known. CDR3 region: CASSVTGTSTDTQYF. The CDR3 nucleotides are TGTGCCAGCAGCGTAACCGGTACTAGCACAGATACGCAGTATTTT.